This TCR beta chain was sequenced in a study of blood T cell repertoires in COVID-19. Study-level information: Some COVID-19 samples were acute and others convalescent; all came from the United States, Italy and Spain. From T cells, B-cell-depleted T cells, or PBMCs came the material, which was cDNA or gDNA.

The CDR3 extends over 15 amino acids. Germline CDR1 reads LNHDA; CDR2 reads SQIVND (reference sequence). Trimming left V 2 bases short and J 8 bases short, with 18 bases between. Assay: immunoSEQ multiplex PCR; the TCRdb copy retains only in-frame clones and omits some. Of roughly 260,000 clones in the sample, 82% were seen once. Input material: peripheral blood. The V call is TRBV19, the J call TRBJ1-2; D not certain. The sequence derives from a woman between 65 and 79 years old with acute or convalescent COVID-19. CDR3 sequence (DNA): TGTGCCAGTAGTATAACAGAGAGGGCGCGTCGAGGCTACACCTTC. This translates into CASSITERARRGYTF.